This entry lists 3 T cell receptor beta chains sequenced from one sample in a study of T-cell memory formation after mild COVID-19. A single record per CDR3 protein comes from TCRdb applying MiXCR to the 5' RACE reads. The sample lists under 550,000 distinct CDR3 sequences, roughly 18% occurring once. The sample consisted of PBMCs or a T cell subset sorted from them (not recorded which). The receptors originated from a man aged 18 to 30 who had mild COVID-19 (a few samples of this study predate the infection). Cell type and time point are not known.

The rearrangement joins TRBV5-6 to TRBJ1-2; no clear D gene. Trimming took 7 bases from V and 4 from J, leaving 20 bases between them. The germline V gene has CDR1 SGHDT and CDR2 YYEEEE. The CDR3 length is 15 residues. The CDR3 is CASYRATRWSYGYTF. In nucleotides, the CDR3 is TGTGCCAGCTACCGCGCGACACGGTGGAGCTATGGCTACACCTTC.

The chain employs TRBV29-1 and TRBJ2-5; D possibly corresponds to TRBD1 (6 bases). This CDR3 spans 12 amino acids. CDR1 and CDR2 (germline): SQVTM, ANQGSEA. Trimming took off 4 bases at V and 4 bases at J, with 10 bases between the two ends. For the CDR3, the DNA is TGCAGCGTTGTTGGGGGCGGAGAGACCCAGTACTTC. Translating it yields CSVVGGGETQYF.

This clonotype was observed a few times. The chain combines TRBV20-1 with TRBJ2-4; the D is unclear. The V end was cut by 1 base, the J end by 6 bases, with 4 bases between. The CDR3 runs 11 residues. Germline-derived CDR1 and CDR2 are DFQATT and SNEGSKA (reference sequence). In DNA, the CDR3 is TGCAGTGCTAGAGGGCCAAACATTCAGTACTTC. Translation gives CSARGPNIQYF.